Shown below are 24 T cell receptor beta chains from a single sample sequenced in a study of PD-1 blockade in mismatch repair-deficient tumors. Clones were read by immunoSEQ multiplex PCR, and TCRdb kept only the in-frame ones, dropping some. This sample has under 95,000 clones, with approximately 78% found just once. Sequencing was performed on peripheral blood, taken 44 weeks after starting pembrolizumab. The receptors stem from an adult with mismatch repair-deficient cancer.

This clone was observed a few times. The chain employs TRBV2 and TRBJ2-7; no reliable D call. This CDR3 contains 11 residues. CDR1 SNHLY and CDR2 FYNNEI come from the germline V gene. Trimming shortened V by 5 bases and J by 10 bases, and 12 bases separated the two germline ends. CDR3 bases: TGTGCCAGCAGTCCTGACTGGTCCCAGTACTTC. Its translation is CASSPDWSQYF.

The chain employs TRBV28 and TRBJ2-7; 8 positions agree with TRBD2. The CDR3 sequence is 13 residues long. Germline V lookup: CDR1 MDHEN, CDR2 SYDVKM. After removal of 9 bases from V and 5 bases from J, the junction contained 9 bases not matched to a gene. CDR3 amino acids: CASLVAGFDEQYF. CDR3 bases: TGTGCCAGTTTGGTAGCGGGATTTGACGAGCAGTACTTC. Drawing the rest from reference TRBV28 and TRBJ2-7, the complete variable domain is DVKVTQSSRYLVKRTGEKVFLECVQDMDHENMFWYRQDPGLGLRLIYFSYDVKMKEKGDIPEGYSVSREKKERFSLILESASTNQTSMYLCASLVAGFDEQYFGPGTRLTVT.

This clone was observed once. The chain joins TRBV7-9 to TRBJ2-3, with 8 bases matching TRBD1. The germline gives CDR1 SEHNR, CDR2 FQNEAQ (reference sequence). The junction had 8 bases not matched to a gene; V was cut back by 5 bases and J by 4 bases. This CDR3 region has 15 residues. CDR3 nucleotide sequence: TGTGCCAGCAGCGGACAGGGAATAGGTGCAGATACGCAGTATTTT. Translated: CASSGQGIGADTQYF.

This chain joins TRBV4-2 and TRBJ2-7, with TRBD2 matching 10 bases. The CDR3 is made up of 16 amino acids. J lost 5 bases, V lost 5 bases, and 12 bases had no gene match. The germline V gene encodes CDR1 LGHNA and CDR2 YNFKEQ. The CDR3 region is CASSLPSGSGVNEQYF. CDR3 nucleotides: TGTGCCAGCAGCTTGCCTAGCGGGAGTGGTGTAAACGAGCAGTACTTC.

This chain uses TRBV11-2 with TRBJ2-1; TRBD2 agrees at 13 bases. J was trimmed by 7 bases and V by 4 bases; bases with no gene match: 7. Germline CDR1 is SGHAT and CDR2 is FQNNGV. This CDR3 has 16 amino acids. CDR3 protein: CASSSTGTSGKNEQFF. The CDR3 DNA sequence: TGTGCCAGCAGCTCGACAGGGACTAGCGGGAAAAATGAGCAGTTCTTC.

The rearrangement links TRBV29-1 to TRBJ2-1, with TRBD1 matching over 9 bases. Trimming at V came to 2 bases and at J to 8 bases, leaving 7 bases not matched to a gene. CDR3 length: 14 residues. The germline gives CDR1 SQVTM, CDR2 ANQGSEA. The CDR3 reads CSVEPGQGGDEQFF. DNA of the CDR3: TGCAGCGTTGAACCGGGACAGGGCGGCGATGAGCAGTTCTTC.

In nucleotides, the CDR3 is TGTGCCAGCAGCCGGGACGGCGTTCGGTACGATGGCTACACCTTC. Amino acids: CASSRDGVRYDGYTF. The chain carries TRBV28 and TRBJ1-2, with a tentative D call TRBD1 (5 bases). V was shortened by 6 bases and J by 6 bases, with 20 bases between the two germline ends. CDR1 is MDHEN, CDR2 SYDVKM, per germline. The CDR3 has 15 residues.

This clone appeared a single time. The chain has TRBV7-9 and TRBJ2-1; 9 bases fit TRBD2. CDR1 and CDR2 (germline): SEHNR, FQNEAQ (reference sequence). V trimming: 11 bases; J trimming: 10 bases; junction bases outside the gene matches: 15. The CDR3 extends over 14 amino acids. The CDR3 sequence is CAYAASGNPKEQFF. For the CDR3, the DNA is TGTGCCTATGCCGCTAGCGGGAACCCTAAGGAGCAGTTCTTC.

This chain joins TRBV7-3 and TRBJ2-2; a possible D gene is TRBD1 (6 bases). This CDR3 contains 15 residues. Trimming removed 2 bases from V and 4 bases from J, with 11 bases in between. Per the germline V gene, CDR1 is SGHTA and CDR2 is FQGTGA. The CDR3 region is CASSLQGSATGELFF. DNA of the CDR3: TGTGCCAGCAGCTTACAGGGGTCAGCCACCGGGGAGCTGTTTTTT.

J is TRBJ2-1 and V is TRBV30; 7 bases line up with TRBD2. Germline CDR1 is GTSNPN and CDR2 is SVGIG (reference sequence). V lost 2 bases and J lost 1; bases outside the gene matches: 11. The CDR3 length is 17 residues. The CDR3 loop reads CAWSLIGAGASYNEQFF. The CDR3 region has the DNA TGTGCCTGGAGTTTGATCGGGGCGGGAGCGTCCTACAATGAGCAGTTCTTC.

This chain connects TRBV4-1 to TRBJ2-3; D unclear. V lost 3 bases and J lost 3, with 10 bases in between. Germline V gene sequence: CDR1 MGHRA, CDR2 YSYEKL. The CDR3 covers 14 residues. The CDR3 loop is CASSQGLGTDTQYF. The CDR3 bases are TGCGCCAGCAGCCAGGGGTTGGGAACAGATACGCAGTATTTT.

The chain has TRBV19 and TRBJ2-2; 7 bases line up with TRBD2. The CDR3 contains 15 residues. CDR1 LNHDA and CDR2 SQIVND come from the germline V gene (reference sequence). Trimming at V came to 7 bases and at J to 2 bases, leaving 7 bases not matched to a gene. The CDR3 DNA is TGTGCCAGTAATAACCCGGGAGGAAACACCGGGGAGCTGTTTTTT. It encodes CASNNPGGNTGELFF.

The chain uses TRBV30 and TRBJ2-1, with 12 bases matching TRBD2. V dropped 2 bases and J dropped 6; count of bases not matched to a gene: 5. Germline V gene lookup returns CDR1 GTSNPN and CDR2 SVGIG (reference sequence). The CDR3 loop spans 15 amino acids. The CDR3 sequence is CAWSPTSGSRNEQFF. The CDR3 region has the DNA TGTGCCTGGAGTCCGACTAGCGGGAGTCGCAATGAGCAGTTCTTC.

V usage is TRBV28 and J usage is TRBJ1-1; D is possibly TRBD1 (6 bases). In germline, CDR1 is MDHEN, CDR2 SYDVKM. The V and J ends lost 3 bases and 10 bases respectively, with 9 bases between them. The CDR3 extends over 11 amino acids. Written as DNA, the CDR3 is TGTGCCAGCAGTTTTCGGGACACAGCTTTCTTT. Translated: CASSFRDTAFF.

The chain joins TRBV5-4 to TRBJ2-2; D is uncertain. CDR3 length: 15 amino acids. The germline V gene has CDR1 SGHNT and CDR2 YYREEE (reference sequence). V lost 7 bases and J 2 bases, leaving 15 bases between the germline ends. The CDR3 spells CASGPETKNTGELFF. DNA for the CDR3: TGTGCCAGCGGGCCGGAGACCAAAAACACCGGGGAGCTGTTTTTT.

The CDR3 nucleotides are TGTGCCAGCAGTGCCCCCCAAGAGAACACTGAAGCTTTCTTT. Amino acids: CASSAPQENTEAFF. The rearrangement joins TRBV6-5 to TRBJ1-1; D is ambiguous. The CDR3 spans 14 residues. Trimming cost V 5 bases and J 1 base, with 11 bases left between them. Per the germline V gene, CDR1 is MNHEY and CDR2 is SVGAGI.

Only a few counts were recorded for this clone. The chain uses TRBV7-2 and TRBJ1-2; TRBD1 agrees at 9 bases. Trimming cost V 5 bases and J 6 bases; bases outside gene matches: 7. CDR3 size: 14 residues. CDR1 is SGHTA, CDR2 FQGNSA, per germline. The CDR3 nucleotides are TGTGCCAGCAGCAAAAAACAGGGGGCCGATGGCTACACCTTC. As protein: CASSKKQGADGYTF.

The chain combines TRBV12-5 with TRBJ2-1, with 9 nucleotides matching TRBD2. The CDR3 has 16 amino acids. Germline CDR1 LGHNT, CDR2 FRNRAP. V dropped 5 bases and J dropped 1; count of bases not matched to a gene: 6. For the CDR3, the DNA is TGTGCTAGTGGTATGGGACTAGCCCTGTCCTACAATGAGCAGTTCTTC. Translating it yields CASGMGLALSYNEQFF.

The CDR3 protein is CASSRSSNTEAFF. DNA for the CDR3: TGCGCCAGCAGTAGGAGCTCGAACACTGAAGCTTTCTTT. The rearrangement links TRBV4-3 to TRBJ1-1; D is unclear. The CDR3 has 13 residues. Germline V lookup: CDR1 LGHNA, CDR2 YSLEER. The ends were cut back, 6 bases at V and 1 base at J, with 9 bases in the middle.

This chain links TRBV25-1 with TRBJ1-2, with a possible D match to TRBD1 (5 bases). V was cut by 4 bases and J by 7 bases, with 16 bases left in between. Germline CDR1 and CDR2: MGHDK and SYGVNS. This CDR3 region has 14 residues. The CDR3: CASSAMGGARGYTF. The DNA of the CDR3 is TGTGCCAGCAGTGCGATGGGAGGGGCGCGTGGCTACACCTTC.

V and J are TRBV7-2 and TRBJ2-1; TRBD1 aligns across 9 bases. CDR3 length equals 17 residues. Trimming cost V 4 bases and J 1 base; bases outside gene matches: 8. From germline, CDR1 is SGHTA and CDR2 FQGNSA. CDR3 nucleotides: TGTGCCAGCAGCTGGGTGGGGACAGGGCGGTCCTACAATGAGCAGTTCTTC. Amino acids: CASSWVGTGRSYNEQFF.

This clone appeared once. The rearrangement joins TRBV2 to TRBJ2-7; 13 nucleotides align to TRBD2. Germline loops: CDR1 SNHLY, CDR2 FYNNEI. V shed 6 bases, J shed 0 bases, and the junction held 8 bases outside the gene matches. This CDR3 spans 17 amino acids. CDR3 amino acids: CASRTGLAGVVSYEQYF. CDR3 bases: TGTGCCAGCAGAACCGGACTAGCGGGAGTAGTCTCCTACGAGCAGTACTTC.

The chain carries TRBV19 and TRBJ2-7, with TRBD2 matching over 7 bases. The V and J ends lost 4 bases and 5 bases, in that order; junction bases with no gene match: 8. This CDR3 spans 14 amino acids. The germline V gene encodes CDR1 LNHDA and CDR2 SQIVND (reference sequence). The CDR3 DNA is TGTGCCAGTAGTACCCCGGGACTACAAAACGAGCAGTACTTC. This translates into CASSTPGLQNEQYF.

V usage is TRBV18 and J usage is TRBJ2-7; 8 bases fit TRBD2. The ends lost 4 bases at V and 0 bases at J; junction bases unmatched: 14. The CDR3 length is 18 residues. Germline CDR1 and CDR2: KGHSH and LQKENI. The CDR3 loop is CASSRNGLSGTGSYEQYF. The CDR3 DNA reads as TGTGCCAGCTCACGTAACGGCCTTAGCGGGACCGGCTCCTACGAGCAGTACTTC. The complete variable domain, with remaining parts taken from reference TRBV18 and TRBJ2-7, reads NAGVMQNPRHLVRRRGQEARLRCSPMKGHSHVYWYRQLPEEGLKFMVYLQKENIIDESGMPKERFSAEFPKEGPSILRIQQVVRGDSAAYFCASSRNGLSGTGSYEQYFGPGTRLTVT.